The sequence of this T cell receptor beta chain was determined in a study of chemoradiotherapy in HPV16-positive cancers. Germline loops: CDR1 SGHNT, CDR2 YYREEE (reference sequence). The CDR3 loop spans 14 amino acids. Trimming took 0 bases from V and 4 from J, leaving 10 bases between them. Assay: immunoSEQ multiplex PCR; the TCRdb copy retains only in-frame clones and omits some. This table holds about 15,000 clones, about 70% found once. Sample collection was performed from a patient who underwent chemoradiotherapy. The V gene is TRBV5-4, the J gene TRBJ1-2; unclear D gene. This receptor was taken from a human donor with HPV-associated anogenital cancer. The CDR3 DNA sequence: TGTGCCAGCAGCTTGGCTTCTCGGGCCTATGGCTACACCTTC. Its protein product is CASSLASRAYGYTF.